Listed below are T cell receptor beta chains from one sample, sequenced in a study of cytomegalovirus exposure and HLA in healthy donors. Profiled with immunoSEQ multiplex PCR; TCRdb holds only in-frame clones, not every one. The sample has approximately 170,000 clones; 74% are singletons. Source material: PBMCs. These receptors came from a woman in her 30s in good health and CMV-seropositive. CDR3s include the opening cysteine and the closing phenylalanine or tryptophan. The D gene is left open where the match is weak. Some rows have no size entry. The others give once, few or many, or a class for an expanded clone.

>TRBD2|TRBJ2-7|.|14|TRBV18
TGTGCCAGCTCACCTAGCGGGAGCTCCTACGAGCAGTACTTC
CASSPSGSSYEQYF
>.|TRBJ2-1|.|16|TRBV6-5
TGTGCCAGCAGTTACCGCGGAGTAGGTAACAACAATGAGCAGTTCTTC
CASSYRGVGNNNEQFF
>TRBD2|TRBJ2-7|few|17|TRBV10-3
TGTGCCATCAGTGACCCGAGGACTAGCGGGAGGCTCTACGAGCAGTACTTC
CAISDPRTSGRLYEQYF
>.|TRBJ1-2|.|16|TRBV18
TGTGCCAGCTCACCTATGAAACCCGACACCAACTATGGCTACACCTTC
CASSPMKPDTNYGYTF
>.|TRBJ2-7|few|16|TRBV27
TGTGCCAGCAGTTCCGTCGGTGGGCGTTTGCATTACGAGCAGTACTTC
CASSSVGGRLHYEQYF
>.|TRBJ2-7|.|16|TRBV6-5
TGTGCCAGCAGTTACTCACCCCGAGGGTTCGCCTACGAGCAGTACTTC
CASSYSPRGFAYEQYF
>TRBD2|TRBJ2-7|few|13|TRBV27
TGTGCCAGCAGTTTAGCGGGAGGGGCCGAGCAGTACTTC
CASSLAGGAEQYF
>TRBD1|TRBJ2-4|once|13|TRBV27
TGTGCCAGCAGTTTGACAGGGGAGCACATTCAGTACTTC
CASSLTGEHIQYF
>TRBD2|TRBJ2-1|few|16|TRBV15
TGTGCCACCAGCAGTGACTTAGCGGGAGGGGTCGGTGAGCAGTTCTTC
CATSSDLAGGVGEQFF
>.|TRBJ2-3|.|17|TRBV7-9
TGTGCCAGCAGCTTATATACGGGAGCATTTGGCACAGATACGCAGTATTTT
CASSLYTGAFGTDTQYF
>TRBD2|TRBJ2-2|.|16|TRBV7-9
TGTGCCAGCACGGCTAGCGGGAGGGGTAACACCGGGGAGCTGTTTTTT
CASTASGRGNTGELFF
>TRBD1|TRBJ2-2|few|15|TRBV5-5
TGTGCCAGCAGCCCTGGGACAGGGGGATCCGGGGAGCTGTTTTTT
CASSPGTGGSGELFF
>TRBD1|TRBJ1-4|once|14|TRBV4-1
TGCGCCAGCAGCGGGACAGGGGGCGAGGAAAAACTGTTTTTT
CASSGTGGEEKLFF
>.|TRBJ1-1|.|12|TRBV5-4
TGTGCCAGCAGCACTCCTTTGACTGAAGCTTTCTTT
CASSTPLTEAFF
>TRBD2|TRBJ2-2|.|15|TRBV5-4
TGTGCCAGCAGCTTTAGCGGGAGGGAAGACGGGGAGCTGTTTTTT
CASSFSGREDGELFF
>.|TRBJ1-2|once|12|TRBV5-1
TGCGCCAGCAGCCCCGACCCGGGGGGCTACACCTTC
CASSPDPGGYTF
>TRBD1|TRBJ2-5|.|15|TRBV6-1
TGTGCCAGCAGAATGGAACAGGGGGCCCCAGAGACCCAGTACTTC
CASRMEQGAPETQYF
>.|TRBJ2-3|.|15|TRBV27
TGTGCCAGCAGTTTAAGCGCGGCCTACACAGATACGCAGTATTTT
CASSLSAAYTDTQYF
>.|TRBJ2-7|.|14|TRBV4-2
TGTGCCAGCAGCTTCTCCCAGGGGTCCCCCGAGCAGTACTTC
CASSFSQGSPEQYF
>TRBD1|TRBJ2-7|.|14|TRBV14
TGTGCCAGCAGCCCACGGGACAGGGAGAACGAGCAGTACTTC
CASSPRDRENEQYF
>.|TRBJ2-7|.|11|TRBV29-1
TGCAGCGTTGAAGATGGGCCCGAGCAGTACTTC
CSVEDGPEQYF
>.|TRBJ2-1|.|15|TRBV5-1
TGCGCCAGCAGCCTCGACGGCCAGGACTACAATGAGCAGTTCTTC
CASSLDGQDYNEQFF
>TRBD1|TRBJ2-5|.|14|TRBV7-2
TGTGCCAGCAGCTTCGACAGGGGACCAGAGACCCAGTACTTC
CASSFDRGPETQYF
>TRBD2|TRBJ2-1|.|17|TRBV11-2
TGTGCCAGCAGCTCCCCTCGGACTAGCGGGAGCGACAATGAGCAGTTCTTC
CASSSPRTSGSDNEQFF
>TRBD2|TRBJ2-2|.|17|TRBV28
TGTGCCAGCAGTTTCCCTCGTAGCGGGTTATTCACCGGGGAGCTGTTTTTT
CASSFPRSGLFTGELFF
>.|TRBJ1-5|.|13|TRBV27
TGTGCCAGCCAGCAGAGCAGGGATCAGCCCCAGCATTTT
CASQQSRDQPQHF
>TRBD2|TRBJ2-1|.|15|TRBV5-1
TGCGCCAGCAGGATTAGCGGGAGCACCTACAATGAGCAGTTCTTC
CASRISGSTYNEQFF
>.|TRBJ1-1|.|12|TRBV29-1
TGCAGCGTCGACAGCAGGAACACTGAAGCTTTCTTT
CSVDSRNTEAFF